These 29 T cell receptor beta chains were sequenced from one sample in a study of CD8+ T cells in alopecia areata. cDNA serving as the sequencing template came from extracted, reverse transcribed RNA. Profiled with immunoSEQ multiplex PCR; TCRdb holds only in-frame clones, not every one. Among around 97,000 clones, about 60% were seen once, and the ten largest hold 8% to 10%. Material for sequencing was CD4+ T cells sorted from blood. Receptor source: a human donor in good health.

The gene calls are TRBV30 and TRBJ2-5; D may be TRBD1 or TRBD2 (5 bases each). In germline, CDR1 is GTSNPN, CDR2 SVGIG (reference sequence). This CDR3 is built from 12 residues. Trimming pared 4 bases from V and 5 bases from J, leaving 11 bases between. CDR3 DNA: TGTGCCTGGAAGGGTGAGGGGGAGACCCAGTACTTC. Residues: CAWKGEGETQYF.

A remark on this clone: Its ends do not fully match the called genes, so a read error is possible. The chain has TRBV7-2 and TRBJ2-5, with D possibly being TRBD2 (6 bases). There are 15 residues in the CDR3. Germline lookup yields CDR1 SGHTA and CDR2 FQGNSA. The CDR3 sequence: CASSVAEQRSETQYF. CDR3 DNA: TGTGCCAGCAGCGTAGCGGAACAGCGGTCGGAGACCCAGTACTTC.

The CDR3 sequence: CASSPATAPQETQYF. CDR3 nucleotides: TGTGCCAGCAGTCCAGCCACAGCGCCCCAAGAGACCCAGTACTTC. The rearrangement joins TRBV5-4 to TRBJ2-5; D not resolved. CDR3 size: 15 residues. Germline CDR1 and CDR2: SGHNT and YYREEE (reference sequence). Trimming removed 5 bases from V and 1 base from J, with 15 bases in between.

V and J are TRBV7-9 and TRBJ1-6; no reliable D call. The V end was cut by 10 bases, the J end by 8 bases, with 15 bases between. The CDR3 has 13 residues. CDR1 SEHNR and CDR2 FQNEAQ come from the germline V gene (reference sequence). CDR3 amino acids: CATQVALDSPLHF. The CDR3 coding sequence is TGTGCCACCCAGGTAGCACTCGATTCACCCCTCCACTTT.

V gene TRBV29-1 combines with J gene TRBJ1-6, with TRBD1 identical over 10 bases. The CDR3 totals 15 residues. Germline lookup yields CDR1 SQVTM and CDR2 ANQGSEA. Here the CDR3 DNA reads TGCAGAGAGAGTGGGGACAGGGGAACGGCTTCACCCCTCCACTTT. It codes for CRESGDRGTASPLHF.

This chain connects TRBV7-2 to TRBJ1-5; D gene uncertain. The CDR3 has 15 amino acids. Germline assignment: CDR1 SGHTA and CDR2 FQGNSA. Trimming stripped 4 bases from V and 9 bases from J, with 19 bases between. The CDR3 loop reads CASSSGAGDRPPQHF. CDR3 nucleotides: TGTGCCAGCAGCTCAGGTGCAGGTGATCGACCGCCCCAGCATTTT.

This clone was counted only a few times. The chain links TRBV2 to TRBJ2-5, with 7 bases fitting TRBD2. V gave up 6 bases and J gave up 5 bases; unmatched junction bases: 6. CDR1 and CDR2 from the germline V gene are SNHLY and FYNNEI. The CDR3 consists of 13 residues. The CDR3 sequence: CASSQRGGETQYF. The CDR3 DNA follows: TGTGCCAGCAGCCAGCGGGGCGGTGAGACCCAGTACTTC.

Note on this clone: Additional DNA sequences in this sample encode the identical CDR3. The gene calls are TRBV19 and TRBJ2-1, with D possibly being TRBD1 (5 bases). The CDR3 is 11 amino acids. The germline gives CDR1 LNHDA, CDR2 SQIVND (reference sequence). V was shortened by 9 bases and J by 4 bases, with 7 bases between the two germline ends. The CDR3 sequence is CASQGYNEQFF. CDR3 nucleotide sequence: TGTGCCAGCCAGGGTTACAATGAGCAGTTCTTC.

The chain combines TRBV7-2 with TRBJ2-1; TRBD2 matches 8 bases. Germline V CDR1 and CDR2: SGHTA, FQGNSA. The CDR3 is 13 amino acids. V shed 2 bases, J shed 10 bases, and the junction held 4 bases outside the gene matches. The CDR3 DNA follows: TGTGCCAGCAGCTTATTGCGGGGGGTGGAGCAGTTCTTC. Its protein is CASSLLRGVEQFF.

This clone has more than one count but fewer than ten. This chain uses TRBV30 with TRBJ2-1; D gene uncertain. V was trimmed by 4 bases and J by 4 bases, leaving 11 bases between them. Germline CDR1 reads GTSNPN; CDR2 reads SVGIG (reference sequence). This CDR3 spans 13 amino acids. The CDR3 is CAWTPGAYNEQFF. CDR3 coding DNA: TGTGCCTGGACCCCTGGTGCTTACAATGAGCAGTTCTTC. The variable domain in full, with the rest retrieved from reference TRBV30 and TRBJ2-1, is SQTIHQWPATLVQPVGSPLSLECTVEGTSNPNLYWYRQAAGRGLQLLFYSVGIGQISSEVPQNLSASRPQDRQFILSSKKLLLSDSGFYLCAWTPGAYNEQFFGPGTRLTVL.

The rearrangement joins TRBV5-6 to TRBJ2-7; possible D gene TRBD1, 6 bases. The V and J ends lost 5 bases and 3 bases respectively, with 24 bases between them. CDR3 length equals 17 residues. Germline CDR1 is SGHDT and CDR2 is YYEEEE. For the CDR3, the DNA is TGTGCCAGCAGTACATACCGGACAGCCCTAACCTACTACGAGCAGTACTTC. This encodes CASSTYRTALTYYEQYF.

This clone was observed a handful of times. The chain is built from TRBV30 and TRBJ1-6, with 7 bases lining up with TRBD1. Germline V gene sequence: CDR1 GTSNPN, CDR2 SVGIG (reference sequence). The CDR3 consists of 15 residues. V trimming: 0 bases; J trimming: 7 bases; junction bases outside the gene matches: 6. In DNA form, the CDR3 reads TGTGCCTGGAGTGTGAGGCAGGGGGGAAATTCACCCCTCCACTTT. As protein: CAWSVRQGGNSPLHF.

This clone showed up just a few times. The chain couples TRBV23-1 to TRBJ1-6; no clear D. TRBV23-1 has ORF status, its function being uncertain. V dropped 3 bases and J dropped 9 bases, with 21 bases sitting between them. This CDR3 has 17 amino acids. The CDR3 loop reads CASSHSVSAGATSPLHF. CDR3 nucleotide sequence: TGCGCCAGCAGTCACTCGGTGTCCGCAGGAGCTACTTCACCCCTCCACTTT.

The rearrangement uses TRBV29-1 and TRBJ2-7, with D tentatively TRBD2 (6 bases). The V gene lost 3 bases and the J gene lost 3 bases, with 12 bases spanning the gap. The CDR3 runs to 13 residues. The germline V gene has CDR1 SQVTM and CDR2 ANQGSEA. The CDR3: CSVDVSGGYEQYF. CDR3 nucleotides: TGCAGCGTTGATGTGTCCGGGGGCTACGAGCAGTACTTC.

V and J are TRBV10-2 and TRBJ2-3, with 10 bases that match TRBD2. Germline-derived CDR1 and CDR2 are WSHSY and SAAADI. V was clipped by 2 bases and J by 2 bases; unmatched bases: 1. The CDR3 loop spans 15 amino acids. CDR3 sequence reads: CASSESGGATDTQYF. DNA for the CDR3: TGCGCCAGCAGTGAGAGCGGGGGGGCCACAGATACGCAGTATTTT.

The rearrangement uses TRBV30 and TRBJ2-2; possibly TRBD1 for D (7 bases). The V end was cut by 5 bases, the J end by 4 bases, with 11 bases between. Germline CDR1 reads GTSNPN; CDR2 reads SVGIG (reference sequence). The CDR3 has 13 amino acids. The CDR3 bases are TGTGCCTGGGCGGGACAGTCCACCGGGGAGCTGTTTTTT. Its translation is CAWAGQSTGELFF.

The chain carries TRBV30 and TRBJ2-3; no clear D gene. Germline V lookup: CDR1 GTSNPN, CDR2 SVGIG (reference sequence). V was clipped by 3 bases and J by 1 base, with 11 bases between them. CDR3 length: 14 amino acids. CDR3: CAWSRPGGTDTQYF. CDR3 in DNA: TGTGCCTGGAGCCGCCCTGGAGGCACAGATACGCAGTATTTT.

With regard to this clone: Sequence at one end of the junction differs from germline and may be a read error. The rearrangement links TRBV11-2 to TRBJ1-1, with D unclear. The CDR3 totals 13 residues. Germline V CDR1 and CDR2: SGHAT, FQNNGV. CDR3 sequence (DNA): TGTGCCAGCATCTTAGGTTACTCCTCTGAAGCTTTCTTT. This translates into CASILGYSSEAFF.

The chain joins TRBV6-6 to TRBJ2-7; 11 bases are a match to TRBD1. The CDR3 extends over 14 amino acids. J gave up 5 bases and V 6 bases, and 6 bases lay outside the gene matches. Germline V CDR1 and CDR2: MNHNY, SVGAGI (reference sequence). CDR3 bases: TGTGCCAGCAGCAAACGGGACAGGGGGAACGAGCAGTACTTC. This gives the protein CASSKRDRGNEQYF.

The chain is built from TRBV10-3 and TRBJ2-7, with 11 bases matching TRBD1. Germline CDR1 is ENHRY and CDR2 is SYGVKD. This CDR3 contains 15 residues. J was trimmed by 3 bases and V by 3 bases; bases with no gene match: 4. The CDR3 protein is CAISEIGTGGYEQYF. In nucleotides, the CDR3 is TGTGCCATCAGTGAAATTGGGACAGGGGGCTACGAGCAGTACTTC.

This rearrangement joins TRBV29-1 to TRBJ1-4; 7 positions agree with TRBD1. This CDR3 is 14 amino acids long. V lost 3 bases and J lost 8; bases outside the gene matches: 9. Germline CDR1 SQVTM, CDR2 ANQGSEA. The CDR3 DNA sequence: TGCAGCGTTGATGCGACAGGGTTGCGCGAAAAACTGTTTTTT. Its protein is CSVDATGLREKLFF.

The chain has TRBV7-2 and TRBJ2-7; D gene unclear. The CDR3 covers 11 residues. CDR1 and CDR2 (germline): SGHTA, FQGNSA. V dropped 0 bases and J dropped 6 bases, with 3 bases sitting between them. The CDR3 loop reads CASSLAFEQYF. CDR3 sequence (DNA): TGTGCCAGCAGCTTAGCTTTCGAGCAGTACTTC.

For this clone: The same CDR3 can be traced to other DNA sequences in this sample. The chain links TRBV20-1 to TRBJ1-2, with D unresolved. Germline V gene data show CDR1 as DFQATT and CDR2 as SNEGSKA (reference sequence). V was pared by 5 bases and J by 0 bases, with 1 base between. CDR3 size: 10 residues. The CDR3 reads CSASNYGYTF. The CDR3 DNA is TGCAGTGCTTCTAACTATGGCTACACCTTC.

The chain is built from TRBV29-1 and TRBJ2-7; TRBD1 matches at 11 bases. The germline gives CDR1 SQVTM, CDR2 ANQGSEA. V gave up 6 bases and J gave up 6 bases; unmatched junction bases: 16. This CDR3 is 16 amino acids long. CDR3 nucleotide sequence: TGCAGCGTCGCGGGACAGGGGGTTCTCCTGCGGCGCGAGCAGTACTTC. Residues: CSVAGQGVLLRREQYF.

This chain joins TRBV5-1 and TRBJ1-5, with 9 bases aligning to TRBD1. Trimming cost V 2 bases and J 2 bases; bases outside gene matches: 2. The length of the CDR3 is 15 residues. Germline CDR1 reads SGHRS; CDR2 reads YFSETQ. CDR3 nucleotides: TGCGCCAGCAGCTTACAGGGGGCGCGCAATCAGCCCCAGCATTTT. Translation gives CASSLQGARNQPQHF. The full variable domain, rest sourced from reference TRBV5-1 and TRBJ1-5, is KAGVTQTPRYLIKTRGQQVTLSCSPISGHRSVSWYQQTPGQGLQFLFEYFSETQRNKGNFPGRFSGRQFSNSRSEMNVSTLELGDSALYLCASSLQGARNQPQHFGDGTRLSIL.

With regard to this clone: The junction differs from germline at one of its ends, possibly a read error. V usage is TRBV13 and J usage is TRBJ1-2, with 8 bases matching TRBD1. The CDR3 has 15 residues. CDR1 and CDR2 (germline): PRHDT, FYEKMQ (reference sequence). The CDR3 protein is CASSIGQGFVGGYTF. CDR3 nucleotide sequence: TGTGCCAGCAGCATAGGACAGGGCTTTGTCGGTGGCTACACCTTC.

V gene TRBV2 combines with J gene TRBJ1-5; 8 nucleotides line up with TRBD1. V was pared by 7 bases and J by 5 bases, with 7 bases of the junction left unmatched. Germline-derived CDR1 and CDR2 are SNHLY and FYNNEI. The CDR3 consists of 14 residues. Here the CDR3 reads CASIASDRDQPQHF. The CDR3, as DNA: TGTGCCAGCATCGCCTCGGACAGGGATCAGCCCCAGCATTTT.

In DNA form, the CDR3 reads TGTGCCAGCAGTTTATTCGGCAGGGAGGACAGGCAGCCCCAGCATTTT. Residues: CASSLFGREDRQPQHF. The chain has TRBV28 and TRBJ1-5, with TRBD1 matching over 7 bases. Germline CDR1 and CDR2: MDHEN and SYDVKM. CDR3 length: 16 amino acids. V shed 1 base and J 7 bases; nucleotides not matched to a gene: 10.

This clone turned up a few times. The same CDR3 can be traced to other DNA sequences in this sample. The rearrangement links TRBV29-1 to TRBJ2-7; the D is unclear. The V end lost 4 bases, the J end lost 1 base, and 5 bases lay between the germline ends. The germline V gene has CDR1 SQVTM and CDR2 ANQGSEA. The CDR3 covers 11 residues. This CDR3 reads CSVGQSYEQYF. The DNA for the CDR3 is TGCAGCGTTGGGCAGTCCTACGAGCAGTACTTC.